This is a list of T cell receptor beta chains from one sample in a study of cytotoxic CD8 clonotypes in ibrutinib-treated CLL. The data were produced by immunoSEQ multiplex PCR, yet TCRdb's version contains in-frame clones alone and is incomplete. The data hold fewer than 400,000 clones, with roughly 67% observed a single time. The starting material was PBMCs, obtained after 36 months of ibrutinib treatment. The receptors shown here come from a human donor with chronic lymphocytic leukemia. The CDR3 runs from the conserved cysteine through the conserved F or W. Fields, in order: J gene, V gene, clone size, D gene, CDR3 DNA, CDR3 protein. D genes are given only for firm matches. For some rows the clone size is stated as once, few or many, or as a class when expanded; others skip it.

>TRBJ1-4|TRBV5-1|NA|TRBD1
TGCGCCAGCAGCTCCCTCTCCGGACAGGGTATAGAAAAACTGTTTTTT
CASSSLSGQGIEKLFF
>TRBJ2-3|TRBV18|NA|NA
TGTGCCAGCGCCCCAGGAGTTGATACGCAGTATTTT
CASAPGVDTQYF
>TRBJ2-2|TRBV19|NA|TRBD1
TGTGCCAGTAGTTCTCCAGGGGGCGGGGAGCTGTTTTTT
CASSSPGGGELFF
>TRBJ2-5|TRBV11-2|NA|NA
TGTGCAGTAGAAGGGGCCACGAAAGAGACCCAGTACTTC
CAVEGATKETQYF
>TRBJ2-5|TRBV13|NA|TRBD1
TGTGCCAGCAGCTTAGGGCTAACAGGGGCCCAGTACTTC
CASSLGLTGAQYF
>TRBJ2-5|TRBV19|NA|TRBD2
TGTGCCAGTAGTATCTTAGCGGGAGCGCGGGGAGAGACCCAGTACTTC
CASSILAGARGETQYF
>TRBJ1-6|TRBV5-1|NA|TRBD1
TGCGCCAGCAGCTTCGGACAGGCCCTGGGCGGAGACCTCCACTTT
CASSFGQALGGDLHF
>TRBJ1-1|TRBV15|NA|NA
TGTGCCACCGGACACCTGAACACTGAAGCTTTCTTT
CATGHLNTEAFF
>TRBJ1-1|TRBV29-1|NA|TRBD1
TGCAGCGTTGGAAGGGACAGAATTGAGCGGACTGAAGCTTTCTTT
CSVGRDRIERTEAFF
>TRBJ2-3|TRBV7-2|NA|NA
TGTGCCAGCAGCTTAACACCCTTTAGCACAGATACGCAGTATTTT
CASSLTPFSTDTQYF
>TRBJ1-1|TRBV27|NA|NA
TGTGCCAGCAGTTCAACGTTTAGGGGCAGGAACACTGAAGCTTTCTTT
CASSSTFRGRNTEAFF
>TRBJ1-1|TRBV18|NA|NA
TGTGCCAGCTCACCAGCTGGGGGGGCGACTGAAGCTTTCTTT
CASSPAGGATEAFF
>TRBJ2-7|TRBV10-3|NA|NA
TGTGCCATCAGTGAGTCGGACGTCTCCTACGAGCAGTACTTC
CAISESDVSYEQYF
>TRBJ2-7|TRBV6-6|few|NA
TGTGCCAGCAGTAGGGACCGGTCCTACGAGCAGTACTTC
CASSRDRSYEQYF
>TRBJ2-7|TRBV19|NA|NA
TGTGCCAGTAGTAAATCAAGGTCTATGCTTCTCTACGAGCAGTACTTC
CASSKSRSMLLYEQYF
>TRBJ1-2|TRBV5-1|few|TRBD1
TGCGCCAGCAGCTATCCGGGACAGGAGGGGTATGGCTACACCTTC
CASSYPGQEGYGYTF
>TRBJ2-1|TRBV29-1|few|NA
TGCAGCGTCAAGAGTAAGGGTGAGCAGTTCTTC
CSVKSKGEQFF
>TRBJ2-7|TRBV28|few|NA
TGTGCCAGCAGTTTAGGGCCGGGCAGCTCCTACGAGCAGTACTTC
CASSLGPGSSYEQYF
>TRBJ2-1|TRBV7-8|NA|NA
TGTGCCAGCAGCTTCGTTCGCGGGAATGAGCAGTTCTTC
CASSFVRGNEQFF
>TRBJ2-3|TRBV7-8|NA|NA
TGTGCCAGCAGCTTTCCGGGGGAGGCAGATACGCAGTATTTT
CASSFPGEADTQYF
>TRBJ2-6|TRBV15|NA|NA
TGTGCCACCAGCACATTAGCAAGCTCTGGGGCCAACGTCCTGACTTTC
CATSTLASSGANVLTF
>TRBJ1-2|TRBV9|few|NA
TGTGCCAGCAGCGCTGTGAGGGCCGGACTGGCATTC
CASSAVRAGLAF
>TRBJ1-2|TRBV29-1|NA|NA
TGCAGCGTCCCGGACCGCGAGGGCTATGGCTACACCTTC
CSVPDREGYGYTF
>TRBJ2-5|TRBV28|NA|NA
TGTGCCAGCTCCGATGGGGGGACCCAGTACTTC
CASSDGGTQYF
>TRBJ2-1|TRBV2|NA|TRBD2
TGTGCCAGCAGTGATATCCCGGGGGGGCGTAATGAGCAGTTCTTC
CASSDIPGGRNEQFF
>TRBJ1-1|TRBV11-2|NA|NA
TGTGCCAGCAGCTTACAGGGAAACACTGAAGCTTTCTTT
CASSLQGNTEAFF
>TRBJ1-1|TRBV20-1|NA|NA
TGCAGTGCTAAGGTTCTCACTGAAGCTTTCTTT
CSAKVLTEAFF
>TRBJ1-5|TRBV5-1|once|NA
TGCGCCAGCAGCTTGACGGGGGCAGCCAATCAGCCCCAGCATTTT
CASSLTGAANQPQHF
>TRBJ1-1|TRBV25-1|NA|NA
TGTGCCAGCAGTGAGTTCGCGGGAAAAAGAACTGAAGCTTTCTTT
CASSEFAGKRTEAFF
>TRBJ1-6|TRBV7-2|NA|TRBD1
TGTGCCAGCAGCCCACGGACAGGGGATAATTCACCCCTCCACTTT
CASSPRTGDNSPLHF
>TRBJ2-7|TRBV12-5|NA|NA
TGTGCTAGTGGTTTGGTATTCGGGCAGTCCTACGAGCAGTACTTC
CASGLVFGQSYEQYF
>TRBJ1-5|TRBV18|NA|TRBD1
TGTGCCAGCTCACGGGACAGTGGCAATCAGCCCCAGCATTTT
CASSRDSGNQPQHF
>TRBJ2-3|TRBV7-9|once|TRBD2
TGTGCCAGCAGCGTAAAAGCGGGGGCCAACACAGATACGCAGTATTTT
CASSVKAGANTDTQYF
>TRBJ2-7|TRBV5-6|NA|NA
TGTGCCAGCAGCCAAGGGGCCCTCGAGCAGTACTTC
CASSQGALEQYF
>TRBJ1-2|TRBV11-2|NA|NA
TGTGCCAGCAGCTTCGGGCAGAACTATGGCTACACCTTC
CASSFGQNYGYTF
>TRBJ2-7|TRBV7-6|NA|NA
TGTGCCAGCAGCTTAGCCGGCACAGGAGACGAGCAGTACTTC
CASSLAGTGDEQYF
>TRBJ1-5|TRBV27|NA|NA
TGTGCCAGCAGTTTAAGATCAGGACCCAATCAGCCCCAGCATTTT
CASSLRSGPNQPQHF
>TRBJ2-7|TRBV9|once|NA
TGTGCCAGCAGCGTAGGCTACGAGCAGTACTTC
CASSVGYEQYF
>TRBJ2-3|TRBV6-1|few|NA
TGTGCCAGCAGTGAAGCTGGTGGAATTAGCACAGATACGCAGTATTTT
CASSEAGGISTDTQYF
>TRBJ1-1|TRBV6-5|NA|NA
TGTGCCAGCAGCCTTATCCCCAGCACTGAAGCTTTCTTT
CASSLIPSTEAFF
>TRBJ1-2|TRBV4-1|NA|NA
TGCGCCAGCAGCCAACTAGGGTGGAACTATGGCTACACCTTC
CASSQLGWNYGYTF
>TRBJ2-7|TRBV5-1|NA|NA
TGCGCCAGCAGCTTGTCGACAGAGGGGGGGATAGTACTCTACGAGCAGTACTTC
CASSLSTEGGIVLYEQYF
>TRBJ2-7|TRBV6-5|NA|TRBD1
TGTGCCAGCAGTTACTTCCGACAGGGTGAGCAGTACTTC
CASSYFRQGEQYF
>TRBJ2-7|TRBV5-1|NA|TRBD1
TGCGCCAGCAGCTTCCCGGACAGGGCGTCCTACGAGCAGTACTTC
CASSFPDRASYEQYF
>TRBJ2-4|TRBV29-1|NA|NA
TGCAGCGTTGTCAGGGGAATTCAGTACTTC
CSVVRGIQYF
>TRBJ2-5|TRBV29-1|NA|TRBD2
TGCAGCGTTGGCCTAGCGGGGGAGGGCCAGTACTTC
CSVGLAGEGQYF
>TRBJ2-7|TRBV28|NA|NA
TGTGCCAGCAGTTTCCCGGGGAGCTCCTACGAGCAGTACTTC
CASSFPGSSYEQYF
>TRBJ2-7|TRBV25-1|NA|NA
TGTGCCAGTTCACGGGACGGACTCTCCTACGAGCAGTACTTC
CASSRDGLSYEQYF
>TRBJ1-2|TRBV18|NA|NA
TGTGCCAGCTCACTTGGGGGGGCTCAGAGGTATGGCTACACCTTC
CASSLGGAQRYGYTF
>TRBJ1-2|TRBV25-1|NA|NA
TGTGCCAGCAGAGGGACATTTACTAACTATGGCTACACCTTC
CASRGTFTNYGYTF
>TRBJ2-7|TRBV2|NA|NA
TGTGCCAGCAATCTAGCTGGGAGAGATTACGAGCAGTACTTC
CASNLAGRDYEQYF
>TRBJ2-1|TRBV29-1|NA|TRBD1
TGCAGCGTTGGTTCGACAGGGGGCGGCTACAATGAGCAGTTCTTC
CSVGSTGGGYNEQFF
>TRBJ1-5|TRBV2|few|NA
TGTGCCAGCAGTGAACAGGGGAAATATAGCAATCAGCCCCAGCATTTT
CASSEQGKYSNQPQHF
>TRBJ2-5|TRBV7-2|NA|TRBD2
TGTGCCAGCAGCTTACGCCTAGCGGGAGGGGGGCAAGAGACCCAGTACTTC
CASSLRLAGGGQETQYF
>TRBJ2-7|TRBV29-1|NA|TRBD2
TGCAGCGTCAAGGCCGGGACTAGAAAGACCGAGCAGTACTTC
CSVKAGTRKTEQYF
>TRBJ2-7|TRBV9|NA|TRBD2
TGTGCCAGCAGCGTAGACCCCGGCGGGACTAACGAGCAGTACTTC
CASSVDPGGTNEQYF
>TRBJ2-1|TRBV27|NA|TRBD2
TGTGCCAGCAGTTTAAGGGGCGGGAGAACCTACAATGAGCAGTTCTTC
CASSLRGGRTYNEQFF